The 7 T cell receptor beta chains in this list originate from one sample, sequenced in a study of blood T cell repertoires in COVID-19. The table came from immunoSEQ multiplex PCR; TCRdb's copy has only in-frame clones and leaves some out. The sample yields around 99,000 clones, less than 90% seen once. The specimen was peripheral blood. The receptors derive from a human donor in a cohort sampled during active COVID-19.

This chain joins TRBV7-9 and TRBJ2-2, with D possibly matching TRBD2 (5 bases). Trimming shortened V by 5 bases and J by 5 bases, and 9 bases separated the two germline ends. This CDR3 has 13 residues. Per germline, CDR1 SEHNR and CDR2 FQNEAQ (reference sequence). CDR3 residues: CASSLWTTGELFF. The CDR3 DNA follows: TGTGCCAGCAGCCTTTGGACTACCGGGGAGCTGTTTTTT.

This chain uses TRBV3-1 (or the pseudogene TRBV3-2) with TRBJ2-2; 12 bases agree with TRBD2. The CDR3 loop spans 16 amino acids. Trimming removed 4 bases from V and 7 bases from J; junction bases left unmatched: 7. Per the germline V gene, CDR1 is LGHDT and CDR2 is YNNKEL (reference sequence). CDR3 region: CASSLTSGRTGGELFF. The CDR3 bases are TGTGCCAGCAGCCTAACTAGCGGGAGGACCGGCGGGGAGCTGTTTTTT.

This rearrangement joins TRBV3-1 (or the pseudogene TRBV3-2) to TRBJ1-4; 7 bases are a match to TRBD1. J gave up 2 bases and V 0 bases, and 6 bases lay outside the gene matches. CDR3 size: 17 residues. The germline V gene encodes CDR1 LGHDT and CDR2 YNNKEL (reference sequence). CDR3 sequence reads: CASSQDGQGGTNEKLFF. CDR3 nucleotide sequence: TGTGCCAGCAGCCAAGATGGGCAGGGGGGCACTAATGAAAAACTGTTTTTT.

This chain connects TRBV6-6 to TRBJ2-1; 8 bases match TRBD2. This CDR3 comprises 14 residues. CDR1 is MNHNY, CDR2 SVGAGI, per germline (reference sequence). Trimming cost V 5 bases and J 5 bases; bases outside gene matches: 5. CDR3 coding DNA: TGTGCCAGCAGTCTCCTTAGCGGGAACAATGAGCAGTTCTTC. Its translation: CASSLLSGNNEQFF.

Points on this clone: This specimen includes other DNA sequences encoding the same CDR3. The V gene is TRBV18, the J gene TRBJ1-5, with 7 bases matching TRBD1. V lost 3 bases to trimming and J lost 4 bases; unmatched junction nucleotides: 0. This CDR3 has 13 residues. Germline V gives CDR1 KGHSH, CDR2 LQKENI. The CDR3 reads CASSPDRNQPQHF. CDR3 DNA: TGTGCCAGCTCACCGGACAGGAATCAGCCCCAGCATTTT.

This chain uses TRBV6-5 with TRBJ1-6; TRBD1 might be the D (6 bases). CDR3 length: 15 residues. V was pared by 5 bases and J by 14 bases, with 22 bases between. Germline V CDR1 and CDR2: MNHEY, SVGAGI. CDR3 DNA sequence: TGTGCCAGCAGTAATTCACAGGGCCCAGGGGCTTCCCTCCACTTT. Translated, it gives CASSNSQGPGASLHF.

V gene TRBV5-1 combines with J gene TRBJ2-5, with 7 positions matching TRBD1. There are 14 residues in the CDR3. With 4 bases clipped from V and 6 bases from J, the junction kept 9 bases outside the gene matches. Germline CDR1 SGHRS, CDR2 YFSETQ. The CDR3, as DNA: TGCGCCAGCAGCGTAGGGGACAGCGGAAAGACCCAGTACTTC. Amino acid sequence: CASSVGDSGKTQYF.